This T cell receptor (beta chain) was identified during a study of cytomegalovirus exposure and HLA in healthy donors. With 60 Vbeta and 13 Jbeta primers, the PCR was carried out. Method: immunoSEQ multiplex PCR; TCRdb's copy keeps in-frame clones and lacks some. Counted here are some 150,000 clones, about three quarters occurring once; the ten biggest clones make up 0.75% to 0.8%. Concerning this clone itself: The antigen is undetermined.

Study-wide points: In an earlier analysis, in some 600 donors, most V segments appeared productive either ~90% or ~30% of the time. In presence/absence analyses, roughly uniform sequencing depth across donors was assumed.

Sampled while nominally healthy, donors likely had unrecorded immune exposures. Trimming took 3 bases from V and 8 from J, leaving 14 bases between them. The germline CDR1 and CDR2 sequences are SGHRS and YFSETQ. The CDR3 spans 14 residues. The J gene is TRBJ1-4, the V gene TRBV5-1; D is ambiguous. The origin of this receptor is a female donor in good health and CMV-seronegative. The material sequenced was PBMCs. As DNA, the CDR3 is TGCGCCAGCAGCTCCTCCCCCAGCGGCGAAAAACTGTTTTTT. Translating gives CASSSSPSGEKLFF.